A single sample gave rise to the 8 T cell receptor beta chains below, sequenced in a study of shared clonotypes between healthy human individuals. In the naive CD8 group, cells lacked CD45RO and were positively selected for CCR7, so terminally differentiated effector memory CD45RA+ cells were left out. TCRdb keeps only in-frame clones here, not all; method: immunoSEQ multiplex PCR. Of some 2,000,000 clones listed, over 85% are singletons. The specimen sequenced was naive CD8+ T cells sorted from blood. Receptor source: a man younger than 35 in good health.

Concerning this clone itself: The junction does not match germline at one end; this may be a read error. The chain uses TRBV11-2 and TRBJ2-1, with D perhaps assigned TRBD1 or TRBD2 (5 bases each). Germline V lookup: CDR1 SGHAT, CDR2 FQNNGV. The CDR3 consists of 12 residues. The CDR3 loop reads CASSGGRGPAIF. The CDR3, as DNA: TGTGCCAGCAGCGGGGGAAGGGGTCCTGCCATCTTC.

The chain combines TRBV11-3 with TRBJ2-1, with D perhaps TRBD1 or TRBD2 (5 bases each). V was pared by 1 base and J by 8 bases, with 15 bases between. CDR3 length equals 15 residues. CDR1 and CDR2 (germline): SGHNT, YENEEA. The DNA for the CDR3 is TGTGCCAGCAGCTTAGGGGCGACAGAGGGCGATGAGCAGTTCTTC. Its translation is CASSLGATEGDEQFF.

This chain's CDR3 is CASSPPGANNSPLHF. The CDR3 DNA reads TGTGCCAGCAGCCCCCCAGGGGCGAATAATTCACCCCTCCACTTT. V usage is TRBV7-9 and J usage is TRBJ1-6; TRBD1 might be the D (6 bases). V lost 5 bases and J lost 5, with 13 bases in between. The germline V gene encodes CDR1 SEHNR and CDR2 FQNEAQ (reference sequence). CDR3 size: 15 residues.

This clone appeared a single time. V and J are TRBV25-1 and TRBJ1-4; 7 nucleotides align to TRBD1. Germline V lookup: CDR1 MGHDK, CDR2 SYGVNS. The CDR3 runs to 13 residues. Unmatched junction bases numbered 6, after V lost 4 bases and J lost 10 bases. For the CDR3, the DNA is TGTGCCAGCAGTGGAGTACAGGGGCCAAAACTGTTTTTT. Amino acid sequence: CASSGVQGPKLFF.

This chain joins TRBV4-3 and TRBJ2-2; 9 bases are a match to TRBD1. The CDR3 has 17 residues. Germline values: CDR1 LGHNA, CDR2 YSLEER. V was pared by 0 bases and J by 6 bases, with 8 bases of the junction left unmatched. CDR3 amino acids: CASSQDFPRQGAGELFF. The CDR3, as DNA: TGCGCCAGCAGCCAAGATTTCCCGAGACAGGGGGCCGGGGAGCTGTTTTTT.

This rearrangement joins TRBV6-5 to TRBJ2-7; the D gene is possibly TRBD2 (6 bases). Germline values: CDR1 MNHEY, CDR2 SVGAGI. This CDR3 is 14 amino acids long. Trimming took off 4 bases at V and 3 bases at J, with 13 bases between the two ends. DNA of the CDR3: TGTGCCAGCAGTTCCACCTGGGGGGACTACGAGCAGTACTTC. This translates into CASSSTWGDYEQYF.

This clone was observed once. The chain carries TRBV28 and TRBJ2-7; a weak D match, TRBD1 (6 bases). Germline CDR1 is MDHEN and CDR2 is SYDVKM. The CDR3 consists of 16 residues. The V end lost 2 bases, the J end lost 0 bases, and 14 bases lay between the germline ends. The CDR3 here is CASSLPTGYSSYEQYF. The CDR3 region has the DNA TGTGCCAGCAGTTTACCAACAGGGTATAGCTCCTACGAGCAGTACTTC.

The chain carries TRBV28 and TRBJ2-1; TRBD2 agrees at 11 bases. The CDR3 runs to 18 residues. Germline CDR1 and CDR2: MDHEN and SYDVKM. With V trimmed by 3 bases and J by 0 bases, 7 bases remained unmatched. In DNA, the CDR3 is TGTGCCAGCAGTTTGTCACTAGCGGGGGTTTACTCCTACAATGAGCAGTTCTTC. This sequence encodes CASSLSLAGVYSYNEQFF.